This T cell receptor (beta chain) was retrieved from a study of blood T cell repertoires in COVID-19. The V gene lost 3 bases and the J gene lost 2 bases, with 8 bases spanning the gap. The CDR3 totals 13 residues. In germline, CDR1 is LNHDA, CDR2 SQIVND (reference sequence). This table comes from immunoSEQ multiplex PCR, and its TCRdb copy is limited to in-frame clones, with some not included. The sample lists approximately 290,000 clones, 90% occurring once. This receptor was identified in a woman aged 25 to 39 who had recovered from COVID-19. Material for sequencing was PBMCs or T cells enriched from blood (not recorded which). The V call is TRBV19, the J call TRBJ2-7; no firm D call. CDR3 nucleotides: TGTGCCAGTAGTATTGAACTGACCTACGAGCAGTACTTC. This codes for CASSIELTYEQYF.